Presented here are 15 T cell receptor beta chains from one specimen sequenced in a study of T cells expressing NK-cell markers. Using the 5' RACE reads, TCRdb records one entry per CDR3 protein without DNA. In all, the sample yields 160,000 or so distinct CDR3 sequences. Specimen: blood T cells: a sorted CD56 or NKG2C T cell subset, CD4+ or CD8+ T cells, or bulk PBMC T cells (not recorded which). These receptors all stem from a woman aged 18 to 75 in good health.

The genes are TRBV13 and TRBJ2-7. CDR1 PRHDT and CDR2 FYEKMQ come from the germline V gene (reference sequence). The CDR3 length is 11 residues. This CDR3 reads CASSLGREQYF. Drawing the rest from reference TRBV13 and TRBJ2-7, the complete variable domain is AAGVIQSPRHLIKEKRETATLKCYPIPRHDTVYWYQQGPGQDPQFLISFYEKMQSDKGSIPDRFSAQQFSDYHSELNMSSLELGDSALYFCASSLGREQYFGPGTRLTVT.

This rearrangement joins TRBV20-1 to TRBJ1-6; the TRBD1 assignment by TCRdb is unverifiable without DNA. The CDR3 has 19 residues. Germline CDR1 DFQATT, CDR2 SNEGSKA (reference sequence). The CDR3 here is CSASLFTGGKRGLDSPLHF.

The V call is TRBV5-1, the J call TRBJ1-6; TCRdb's D call, TRBD1, is unchecked because there is no DNA. The CDR3 extends over 14 amino acids. Germline values: CDR1 SGHRS, CDR2 YFSETQ. The CDR3 sequence: CASSRDILGSPLHF.

V gene TRBV2 combines with J gene TRBJ2-1; as DNA is missing, the TRBD1 call by TCRdb cannot be tested. The CDR3 length is 15 residues. Germline V CDR1 and CDR2: SNHLY, FYNNEI. This chain's CDR3 is CASSEGDRRFNEQFF.

The J gene is TRBJ2-1, the V gene TRBV30; the D call from TCRdb, TRBD1, cannot be confirmed without DNA. CDR1 is GTSNPN, CDR2 SVGIG, per germline (reference sequence). The CDR3 runs 15 residues. The CDR3 here is CAWSRGGASYNEQFF.

The genes are TRBV5-1 and TRBJ1-4. The CDR3 sequence is 15 residues long. Germline V gives CDR1 SGHRS, CDR2 YFSETQ. The CDR3 loop reads CASSSQGGLDEKLFF.

This chain links TRBV29-1 with TRBJ2-1. This CDR3 is built from 15 residues. Germline assignment: CDR1 SQVTM and CDR2 ANQGSEA. The CDR3 is CSVEDYVPSYNEQFF.

The chain carries TRBV7-2 and TRBJ2-1; the TRBD1 assignment by TCRdb is unverifiable without DNA. The V gene's germline CDR1 is SGHTA and CDR2 FQGNSA. The CDR3 sequence is 14 residues long. The CDR3 loop reads CASSGTGQWNEQFF.

J is TRBJ2-1 and V is TRBV9; as DNA is missing, the TRBD2 call by TCRdb cannot be tested. CDR1 and CDR2 (germline): SGDLS, YYNGEE. This CDR3 comprises 15 residues. The CDR3 loop is CASSVATGLVYEQFF.

The chain couples TRBV2 to TRBJ2-3; TCRdb indicates TRBD1, and absent DNA this call remains unverified. This CDR3 comprises 14 residues. Per germline, CDR1 SNHLY and CDR2 FYNNEI. The CDR3 region is CASNRGGNTDTQYF.

The chain carries TRBV29-1 and TRBJ2-3; TCRdb lists TRBD2, though no DNA is available to test this call. The germline V gene has CDR1 SQVTM and CDR2 ANQGSEA. CDR3 length: 17 residues. The CDR3 protein is CSVGLAGTGGLTDTQYF.

The chain couples TRBV7-3 to TRBJ2-1. Germline CDR1 and CDR2: SGHTA and FQGTGA. The CDR3 covers 16 residues. CDR3 residues: CASSLDLGTAYNEQFF.

This chain connects TRBV10-3 to TRBJ1-1; TCRdb designates TRBD1, a call that cannot be tested without DNA. Per the germline V gene, CDR1 is ENHRY and CDR2 is SYGVKD. The CDR3 loop spans 12 amino acids. The CDR3 loop reads CAISEPGGGAFF.

The rearrangement links TRBV5-6 to TRBJ2-2; TCRdb selects TRBD2, and the lack of DNA leaves this call unchecked. CDR1 is SGHDT and CDR2 is YYEEEE in the germline V gene. This CDR3 is 17 amino acids long. The CDR3 is CASRARTSGQNTGELFF.

The chain carries TRBV20-1 and TRBJ2-5. The CDR3 is 16 amino acids. CDR1 and CDR2 (germline): DFQATT, SNEGSKA (reference sequence). CDR3 protein: CSASRAGQGRRETQYF.